Listed here is a single T cell receptor (beta chain). CDR3 length: 14 residues. J lost 3 bases, V lost 3 bases, and 6 bases had no gene match. CDR1 is SGHRS and CDR2 is YFSETQ in the germline V gene. In the original processing: Nucleated cell counts were estimated from reference gene primer amplification. Measured with immunoSEQ multiplex PCR; TCRdb has only the in-frame clones, and not every one. V, J and clone size reflect that table, while D and trimming were determined from the DNA. This table holds fewer than 250,000 clones, around four fifths found once. The sample originates from a study of blood T cell repertoires in COVID-19.

This chain joins TRBV5-1 and TRBJ2-7, with 7 nucleotides matching TRBD1. The sequencing sample was made of peripheral blood. The TCR comes from a woman between 65 and 79 years old with active or convalescent COVID-19. The CDR3 reads CASSSRQGNYEQYF. CDR3 nucleotide sequence: TGCGCCAGCAGCTCCCGACAGGGTAACTACGAGCAGTACTTC.